Presented here are 8 T cell receptor beta chains from one specimen sequenced in a study of shared clonotypes between healthy human individuals (dated by TCRdb to 2020 to 2021). Libraries were constructed by the immunoSEQ multiplex PCR assay. TCRdb retrieved this table from immuneACCESS and kept in-frame rearrangements only. Not all clones are present; in checked studies, unresolved V genes account for under half, and no reason is known for the remainder. The sample table contains hundreds of thousands of clones; only one count was recorded for roughly 95% of them. Jointly, the top ten make up about 0.064% of the sample. The specimen was naive CD4+ T cells sorted from blood. Interpreted using the paper, the cell subset or site label stands for: CD45RA+ positively selected. These receptors were obtained from a woman aged 25 to 39 in good health.

The count of this clone is one. The rearrangement links TRBV28 to TRBJ2-1, with 7 bases fitting TRBD1. The CDR3 runs 13 residues. V shed 10 bases and J 7 bases; nucleotides not matched to a gene: 10. Germline V CDR1 and CDR2: MDHEN, SYDVKM. CDR3 protein: CANRGQSRNEQFF. Written as DNA, the CDR3 is TGTGCCAACCGGGGACAGTCCAGGAATGAGCAGTTCTTC. The whole variable domain, filled in from reference TRBV28 and TRBJ2-1, reads DVKVTQSSRYLVKRTGEKVFLECVQDMDHENMFWYRQDPGLGLRLIYFSYDVKMKEKGDIPEGYSVSREKKERFSLILESASTNQTSMYLCANRGQSRNEQFFGPGTRLTVL.

The chain links TRBV5-5 to TRBJ1-3; perhaps TRBD1 as D (5 bases). This CDR3 is 14 amino acids long. The V end lost 5 bases, the J end lost 0 bases, and 9 bases lay between the germline ends. Germline CDR1 reads SGHKS; CDR2 reads YYEKEE (reference sequence). Written as DNA, the CDR3 is TGTGCCAGCAGAGACAGTCCCTCTGGAAACACCATATATTTT. Its translation: CASRDSPSGNTIYF.

The chain joins TRBV5-1 to TRBJ2-2; no definite D call. Germline CDR1 reads SGHRS; CDR2 reads YFSETQ. This CDR3 contains 13 residues. V was pared by 4 bases and J by 5 bases, with 9 bases between. CDR3 residues: CASSQGVTGELFF. CDR3 DNA sequence: TGCGCCAGCAGCCAAGGCGTTACCGGGGAGCTGTTTTTT.

The chain recombines TRBV27 with TRBJ2-1; D is tentatively TRBD1 or TRBD2 (6 bases each). Germline loops: CDR1 MNHEY, CDR2 SMNVEV (reference sequence). This CDR3 comprises 16 residues. The V and J ends lost 5 bases and 3 bases respectively, with 17 bases between them. CDR3 amino acids: CASSPGDISGYNEQFF. CDR3 in DNA: TGTGCCAGCAGTCCGGGGGACATATCGGGCTACAATGAGCAGTTCTTC.

This sequence joins TRBV5-4 and TRBJ1-1; D might be TRBD1 (6 bases). CDR3 size: 17 residues. The germline V gene encodes CDR1 SGHNT and CDR2 YYREEE (reference sequence). V was pared by 0 bases and J by 0 bases, with 15 bases between. CDR3 DNA sequence: TGTGCCAGCAGCTTGGGGGGGCGCAGTAGGGTGAACACTGAAGCTTTCTTT. Translation: CASSLGGRSRVNTEAFF.

The chain has TRBV28 and TRBJ1-4, with a weak D call TRBD1 (5 bases). V lost 4 bases, J lost 7 bases, and 7 bases lay in between. Germline-derived CDR1 and CDR2 are MDHEN and SYDVKM. The CDR3 extends over 12 amino acids. The CDR3 reads CASSWDPEKLFF. The DNA for the CDR3 is TGTGCCAGCAGTTGGGACCCTGAAAAACTGTTTTTT.

The chain combines TRBV27 with TRBJ2-7, with D unclear. The V gene's germline CDR1 is MNHEY and CDR2 SMNVEV (reference sequence). Trimming shortened V by 4 bases and J by 3 bases, and 7 bases separated the two germline ends. The CDR3 totals 12 residues. CDR3 DNA: TGTGCCAGCAGTTCATACGGCTACGAGCAGTACTTC. Protein sequence: CASSSYGYEQYF.

The chain is built from TRBV28 and TRBJ2-5, with D tentatively TRBD1 (5 bases). In germline, CDR1 is MDHEN, CDR2 SYDVKM. This CDR3 contains 13 residues. V was cut by 2 bases and J by 5 bases, with 9 bases left in between. CDR3 in DNA: TGTGCCAGCAGTTTACCCAGGGTCGAGACCCAGTACTTC. It encodes CASSLPRVETQYF.